One and the same sample provided the 22 T cell receptor beta chains below, sequenced in a study of blood T cell repertoires in COVID-19 (dated by TCRdb to about 2020). Library preparation was by the immunoSEQ multiplex PCR assay. Imported from immuneACCESS, the table was reduced by TCRdb to in-frame sequences with V and J called. These copies leave out some clones; in studies compared against another copy, an unresolved V gene accounts for under half, and the cause of the remainder is not known. The sample data list 90,000 to 100,000 clones, and around 86% of these were observed just once. The ten largest clones take up more than 4.5% of the sample. The sequenced sample consisted of peripheral blood. These receptors originate from a man in his sixties with COVID-19, enrolled during active disease.

The chain uses TRBV30 and TRBJ1-5; 9 bases are a match to TRBD1. J gave up 7 bases and V 3 bases, and 7 bases lay outside the gene matches. CDR1 is GTSNPN, CDR2 SVGIG, per germline (reference sequence). This CDR3 is 14 amino acids long. In nucleotides, the CDR3 is TGTGCCTGGAGCGCCGACAGGGGGTCGCAGCCCCAGCATTTT. Residues: CAWSADRGSQPQHF.

The V and J genes are TRBV4-2 and TRBJ1-3; D not certain. Germline V gene data show CDR1 as LGHNA and CDR2 as YNFKEQ. The ends were cut back, 1 base at V and 4 bases at J, with 11 bases in the middle. The CDR3 runs 15 residues. CDR3: CASSQAAGRGNTIYF. DNA for the CDR3: TGTGCCAGCAGCCAAGCGGCCGGCAGGGGAAACACCATATATTTT.

The chain's CDR3 is CAITSTITGELFF. The CDR3 nucleotides read TGTGCCATCACCTCGACAATCACCGGGGAGCTGTTTTTT. J is TRBJ2-2 and V is TRBV10-3; D uncertain. CDR3 length equals 13 residues. Germline CDR1 is ENHRY and CDR2 is SYGVKD. V was clipped by 7 bases and J by 4 bases, with 10 bases between them.

The chain couples TRBV19 to TRBJ1-1; TRBD1 matches 8 bases. The CDR3 runs 13 residues. The J segment lost 11 bases and the V segment lost 3 bases, leaving 8 bases of the junction unmatched. CDR1 is LNHDA and CDR2 is SQIVND in the germline V gene (reference sequence). CDR3 sequence: CASSMGYRGWAFF. The DNA for the CDR3 is TGTGCCAGTAGTATGGGGTACAGGGGGTGGGCTTTCTTT. Full variable domain (remainder filled in from reference TRBV19 and TRBJ1-1): DGGITQSPKYLFRKEGQNVTLSCEQNLNHDAMYWYRQDPGQGLRLIYYSQIVNDFQKGDIAEGYSVSREKKESFPLTVTSAQKNPTAFYLCASSMGYRGWAFFGQGTRLTVV.

The chain joins TRBV29-1 to TRBJ1-1; no reliable D call. The germline V and J ends were trimmed by 4 bases and 0 bases, with 9 bases remaining between them. Germline lookup yields CDR1 SQVTM and CDR2 ANQGSEA. The CDR3 is 13 amino acids. The CDR3 sequence is CSVGAGLNTEAFF. In DNA form, the CDR3 reads TGCAGCGTTGGGGCAGGCCTGAACACTGAAGCTTTCTTT. The variable domain in full, completed from reference TRBV29-1 and TRBJ1-1, reads SAVISQKPSRDICQRGTSLTIQCQVDSQVTMMFWYRQQPGQSLTLIATANQGSEATYESGFVIDKFPISRPNLTFSTLTVSNMSPEDSSIYLCSVGAGLNTEAFFGQGTRLTVV.

Only a few counts were recorded for this clone. The rearrangement joins TRBV18 to TRBJ1-2; no firm D call. The V end lost 2 bases, the J end lost 6 bases, and 7 bases lay between the germline ends. Per germline, CDR1 KGHSH and CDR2 LQKENI. This CDR3 is built from 12 residues. CDR3 region: CASSPGQNGYTF. CDR3 nucleotide sequence: TGTGCCAGCTCACCAGGGCAGAATGGCTACACCTTC.

The chain couples TRBV29-1 to TRBJ2-3; 7 positions match TRBD2. There are 13 residues in the CDR3. Looked up from germline, CDR1 is SQVTM and CDR2 is ANQGSEA. J gave up 5 bases and V 3 bases, and 5 bases lay outside the gene matches. This CDR3 reads CSVDGGVRDTQYF. In DNA, the CDR3 is TGCAGCGTTGATGGGGGGGTTCGAGATACGCAGTATTTT.

This chain connects TRBV16 to TRBJ1-3, with D hard to call. The CDR3 contains 15 residues. Per the germline V gene, CDR1 is KGHSY and CDR2 is FQNENV. V shed 0 bases and J shed 0 bases, with 6 bases lying between them. CDR3: CASSQSGGSGNTIYF. Here the CDR3 DNA reads TGTGCCAGCAGCCAATCTGGCGGCTCTGGAAACACCATATATTTT.

The chain uses TRBV5-4 and TRBJ1-3; D gene ambiguous. The CDR3 extends over 15 amino acids. Germline CDR1 is SGHNT and CDR2 is YYREEE (reference sequence). Trimming took off 0 bases at V and 1 base at J, with 8 bases between the two ends. CDR3 DNA sequence: TGTGCCAGCAGCTTGGACAGCTTATCTGGAAACACCATATATTTT. Amino acid sequence: CASSLDSLSGNTIYF.

J is TRBJ1-2 and V is TRBV9, with 9 bases identical to TRBD1. Trimming took 4 bases from V and 3 from J; bases not matched to a gene: 7. This CDR3 comprises 15 residues. Germline loops: CDR1 SGDLS, CDR2 YYNGEE. The CDR3 nucleotides are TGTGCCAGCAGCCCGGACAGGGGACCTGACTATGGCTACACCTTC. Protein sequence: CASSPDRGPDYGYTF.

The chain links TRBV5-6 to TRBJ2-6; a possible D gene is TRBD1 (5 bases). CDR3 length equals 14 residues. CDR1 SGHDT and CDR2 YYEEEE come from the germline V gene. V was pared by 4 bases and J by 5 bases, with 10 bases between. The CDR3 nucleotides are TGTGCCAGCAGCCACCGACAGAGGGCCAACGTCCTGACTTTC. Translating gives CASSHRQRANVLTF.

This chain uses TRBV29-1 with TRBJ1-2, with a weak D call TRBD1 (5 bases). CDR1 and CDR2 from the germline V gene are SQVTM and ANQGSEA. CDR3 length equals 12 residues. With 5 bases removed from V and 6 bases from J, the gap between germline ends came to 13 bases. CDR3 coding DNA: TGCAGCGTTAATGGCAGGGTGGATGGCTACACCTTC. This gives the protein CSVNGRVDGYTF. The complete variable domain, with remaining parts taken from reference TRBV29-1 and TRBJ1-2, reads SAVISQKPSRDICQRGTSLTIQCQVDSQVTMMFWYRQQPGQSLTLIATANQGSEATYESGFVIDKFPISRPNLTFSTLTVSNMSPEDSSIYLCSVNGRVDGYTFGSGTRLTVV.

DNA for the CDR3: TGTGCCAGCAGCCAAGTACCGAGACAGATTCTTGGAAACACCATATATTTT. Residues: CASSQVPRQILGNTIYF. V is TRBV3-1 (or the pseudogene TRBV3-2) and J is TRBJ1-3; D is perhaps TRBD1 (5 bases). Germline V gene sequence: CDR1 LGHDT, CDR2 YNNKEL (reference sequence). This CDR3 region has 17 residues. V was clipped by 1 base and J by 3 bases, with 16 bases between them.

This chain connects TRBV2 to TRBJ2-4; D possibly corresponds to TRBD2 (6 bases). With 5 bases removed from V and 8 bases from J, the gap between germline ends came to 13 bases. This CDR3 is 13 amino acids long. Germline V gene sequence: CDR1 SNHLY, CDR2 FYNNEI. CDR3 nucleotide sequence: TGTGCCAGCAGTCGGGACTTGAGGGACATTCAGTACTTC. Its translation: CASSRDLRDIQYF.

The CDR3 is CASSPQGAGFYEQYF. The CDR3 bases are TGTGCCAGCAGCCCCCAAGGAGCGGGCTTCTACGAGCAGTACTTC. The chain has TRBV7-3 and TRBJ2-7, with a tentative D call TRBD2 (6 bases). The CDR3 is made up of 15 amino acids. Trimming shortened V by 5 bases and J by 3 bases, and 17 bases separated the two germline ends. The germline gives CDR1 SGHTA, CDR2 FQGTGA.

The rearrangement uses TRBV30 and TRBJ2-7; 9 bases fit TRBD1. The CDR3 has 16 amino acids. Germline loops: CDR1 GTSNPN, CDR2 SVGIG (reference sequence). J lost 0 bases, V lost 3 bases, and 9 bases had no gene match. DNA for the CDR3: TGTGCCTGGAGCGGGGCCCGGGACAGGGTCTCCTACGAGCAGTACTTC. It codes for CAWSGARDRVSYEQYF.

The chain recombines TRBV27 with TRBJ1-1; weak D call: TRBD1 (5 bases). CDR1 MNHEY and CDR2 SMNVEV come from the germline V gene (reference sequence). The CDR3 consists of 13 residues. Trimming removed 6 bases from V and 4 bases from J, with 12 bases in between. The CDR3, as DNA: TGTGCCAGCAGAATGCAGGGACTCACTGAAGCTTTCTTT. Translating gives CASRMQGLTEAFF.

The rearrangement uses TRBV19 and TRBJ1-5; D is possibly TRBD1 (5 bases). Trimming took 10 bases from V and 6 from J, leaving 19 bases between them. The CDR3 is made up of 14 amino acids. Germline-derived CDR1 and CDR2 are LNHDA and SQIVND (reference sequence). CDR3 sequence (DNA): TGTGCCACCAGGGACTCTGGAAGCTCTCAGCCCCAGCATTTT. Translation gives CATRDSGSSQPQHF. Variable domain in full (rest from reference TRBV19 and TRBJ1-5): DGGITQSPKYLFRKEGQNVTLSCEQNLNHDAMYWYRQDPGQGLRLIYYSQIVNDFQKGDIAEGYSVSREKKESFPLTVTSAQKNPTAFYLCATRDSGSSQPQHFGDGTRLSIL.

The chain uses TRBV7-9 and TRBJ2-1, with TRBD2 matching over 13 bases. CDR1 SEHNR and CDR2 FQNEAQ come from the germline V gene (reference sequence). This CDR3 comprises 17 residues. The J segment lost 7 bases and the V segment lost 5 bases, leaving 11 bases of the junction unmatched. The CDR3 is CASSPGLAGKFMNEQFF. CDR3 coding DNA: TGTGCCAGCAGCCCGGGACTAGCGGGGAAGTTCATGAATGAGCAGTTCTTC. Variable domain in full (rest from reference TRBV7-9 and TRBJ2-1): DTGVSQNPRHKITKRGQNVTFRCDPISEHNRLYWYRQTLGQGPEFLTYFQNEAQLEKSRLLSDRFSAERPKGSFSTLEIQRTEQGDSAMYLCASSPGLAGKFMNEQFFGPGTRLTVL.

This clone was counted a few times. J is TRBJ2-1 and V is TRBV6-6, with 10 bases lining up with TRBD2. This CDR3 has 13 amino acids. The J segment lost 4 bases and the V segment lost 9 bases, leaving 3 bases of the junction unmatched. Germline V CDR1 and CDR2: MNHNY, SVGAGI (reference sequence). This CDR3 is CASQREGYNEQFF. CDR3 nucleotides: TGTGCCAGTCAGCGGGAGGGTTACAATGAGCAGTTCTTC.

The gene calls are TRBV27 and TRBJ2-5, with 11 bases identical to TRBD2. The V segment lost 6 bases and the J segment 3 bases; nucleotides outside the gene matches: 0. This CDR3 has 13 residues. Per germline, CDR1 MNHEY and CDR2 SMNVEV (reference sequence). For the CDR3, the DNA is TGTGCCAGCAGGACTAGCGGGAAAGAGACCCAGTACTTC. Its translation: CASRTSGKETQYF.

The chain links TRBV19 to TRBJ2-1, with TRBD2 identical over 12 bases. Germline V gene lookup returns CDR1 LNHDA and CDR2 SQIVND (reference sequence). V lost 2 bases and J lost 12; bases outside the gene matches: 5. The CDR3 is 14 residues long. This CDR3 reads CASSIRLAGGWQFF. CDR3 sequence (DNA): TGTGCCAGTAGTATACGCCTAGCGGGAGGGTGGCAGTTCTTC.